The 21 T cell receptor beta chains given below trace back to one sample, sequenced in a study of type 1 regulatory T cells. These receptors have no identified antigens. One entry per CDR3 protein, called by TCRdb with MiXCR from the reads. The sample carries 63,000 or so distinct CDR3 sequences, more than 45% recorded once. The sequenced sample consisted of cultured non-Tr1 T cells, either the whole culture or a sorted T cell fraction (not recorded which). The receptors here all came from a human donor in good health.

This chain uses TRBV20-1 with TRBJ2-5; D may be TRBD1 (6 bases). Trimming pared 5 bases from V and 6 bases from J, leaving 19 bases between. This CDR3 is built from 14 residues. CDR1 and CDR2 from the germline V gene are DFQATT and SNEGSKA (reference sequence). The CDR3 DNA sequence: TGCAGTGCTCGCCTTGGACAGAGTTCAAAGACCCAGTACTTC. It translates to CSARLGQSSKTQYF.

This clonotype was seen a handful of times. The gene calls are TRBV30 and TRBJ2-7; D perhaps matches TRBD2 (6 bases). CDR1 and CDR2 from the germline V gene are GTSNPN and SVGIG (reference sequence). Trimming took off 3 bases at V and 2 bases at J, with 14 bases between the two ends. There are 14 residues in the CDR3. The CDR3 nucleotides are TGTGCCTGGAGCCGGGACTGGGTGGCCTACGAGCAGTACTTC. Residues: CAWSRDWVAYEQYF.

There are a few counts of this clonotype. The chain is built from TRBV5-1 and TRBJ1-1; tentatively, D is TRBD1 (5 bases). The CDR3 is made up of 14 amino acids. Between the trimmed V and J ends, which lost 3 bases and 6 bases, there was a span of 15 bases. Germline values: CDR1 SGHRS, CDR2 YFSETQ. CDR3 DNA: TGCGCCAGCAGCTCGTTTATGGGGGACCCTGAAGCTTTCTTT. Its protein product is CASSSFMGDPEAFF.

CDR3 coding DNA: TGTGCCAGCAGGAGAAAGGGTCCTAACTCTGGGGCCAACGTCCTGACTTTC. Its protein product is CASRRKGPNSGANVLTF. This chain uses TRBV2 with TRBJ2-6; D remains unclear. Germline loops: CDR1 SNHLY, CDR2 FYNNEI. V dropped 6 bases and J dropped 0 bases, with 15 bases sitting between them. The CDR3 consists of 17 residues.

This clonotype was seen more than once but under ten times. The chain uses TRBV7-8 and TRBJ2-5; TRBD2 is a possible D gene (5 bases). The CDR3 covers 14 residues. With 3 bases removed from V and 0 bases from J, the gap between germline ends came to 8 bases. The germline V gene encodes CDR1 SGHVS and CDR2 FQNEAQ. The CDR3 loop reads CASSFRGNQETQYF. The CDR3 coding sequence is TGTGCCAGCAGCTTCAGAGGGAACCAAGAGACCCAGTACTTC.

This clonotype was picked up a small number of times. The CDR3 here is CASPGGYEQYF. The CDR3 DNA sequence: TGTGCCAGCCCGGGGGGTTACGAGCAGTACTTC. The chain combines TRBV5-5 with TRBJ2-7; 7 nucleotides align to TRBD2. Trimming cost V 7 bases and J 4 bases; bases outside gene matches: 2. Germline V gene data show CDR1 as SGHKS and CDR2 as YYEKEE (reference sequence). The CDR3 contains 11 residues. The complete variable domain, with remaining parts taken from reference TRBV5-5 and TRBJ2-7, reads DAGVTQSPTHLIKTRGQQVTLRCSPISGHKSVSWYQQVLGQGPQFIFQYYEKEERGRGNFPDRFSARQFPNYSSELNVNALLLGDSALYLCASPGGYEQYFGPGTRLTVT.

This clonotype was seen more than once but under ten times. The chain combines TRBV6-2 or TRBV6-3 with TRBJ1-1; tentative D call: TRBD1 (6 bases). This CDR3 is 16 amino acids long. CDR1 and CDR2 (germline): MNHEY, SVGEGT. Trimming removed 6 bases at V and 0 bases at J, with 17 bases between. Here the CDR3 reads CASSWTQGGMNTEAFF. The CDR3 DNA follows: TGTGCCAGCAGCTGGACACAGGGCGGAATGAACACTGAAGCTTTCTTT.

This clonotype showed up just a few times. This chain links TRBV12-3 or TRBV12-4 with TRBJ2-7, with D possibly matching TRBD2 (6 bases). The CDR3 totals 13 residues. Deletions cut 5 bases from V and 7 bases from J, with 15 bases between. The CDR3 DNA is TGTGCCAGCAGTCTAATGGGGGGAGGAGAGCAGTACTTC. The encoded protein is CASSLMGGGEQYF.

The table lists this clonotype with a few counts. The rearrangement joins TRBV6-2 or TRBV6-3 to TRBJ1-2; D gene unclear. The CDR3 covers 16 residues. Germline values: CDR1 MNHEY, CDR2 SVGEGT. V lost 0 bases, J lost 0 bases, and 11 bases lay in between. Written as DNA, the CDR3 is TGTGCCAGCAGTTACTCGACTGGTCGTACTAACTATGGCTACACCTTC. Protein sequence: CASSYSTGRTNYGYTF.

This clonotype was seen a few times. The V gene is TRBV3-1, the J gene TRBJ2-7; D uncertain. There are 11 residues in the CDR3. Trimming removed 1 base at V and 4 bases at J, with 2 bases between. The V gene's germline CDR1 is LGHDT and CDR2 YNNKEL (reference sequence). The CDR3 is CASSQAYEQYF. The CDR3 DNA is TGTGCCAGCAGCCAAGCGTACGAGCAGTACTTC.

V and J are TRBV2 and TRBJ2-2, with a possible D match to TRBD1 (5 bases). This CDR3 is 15 amino acids long. V lost 5 bases, J lost 1 base, and 11 bases lay in between. Germline V lookup: CDR1 SNHLY, CDR2 FYNNEI. CDR3 protein: CASSRTTLNTGELFF. The CDR3 nucleotides read TGTGCCAGCAGTAGGACAACCCTGAACACCGGGGAGCTGTTTTTT.

A word on this clonotype: A much larger clone lies a single base off, so this may be a read error. V is TRBV5-1 and J is TRBJ2-2, with TRBD2 as a possible D gene (6 bases). The CDR3 has 15 residues. CDR1 SGHRS and CDR2 YFSETQ come from the germline V gene. The CDR3 DNA follows: TGCGCCAGCAGCTTTGGCGGGGTGAACACCGGGGGGCTGTTTTTT. Protein sequence: CASSFGGVNTGGLFF.

The chain links TRBV5-4 to TRBJ2-1, with TRBD2 as a possible D gene (6 bases). Germline-derived CDR1 and CDR2 are SGHNT and YYREEE (reference sequence). V was pared by 5 bases and J by 8 bases, with 14 bases between. The length of the CDR3 is 13 residues. The CDR3 DNA reads TGTGCCAGCAGTTGGGGGACTTGGGATGAGCAGTTCTTC. It is translated as CASSWGTWDEQFF.

A few counts support this clonotype. CDR3 sequence (DNA): TGTGCCAGCAGCTCCCAGGCAGGGGATAATTCACCCCTCCACTTT. It is translated as CASSSQAGDNSPLHF. The rearrangement joins TRBV7-9 to TRBJ1-6; D perhaps matches TRBD1 (6 bases). The V gene's germline CDR1 is SEHNR and CDR2 FQNEAQ (reference sequence). The CDR3 has 15 residues. The V gene lost 4 bases and the J gene lost 5 bases, with 12 bases spanning the gap.

This clonotype appeared many times. The V and J genes are TRBV11-2 and TRBJ2-1, with 10 bases aligning to TRBD2. V trimming: 2 bases; J trimming: 9 bases; junction bases outside the gene matches: 1. The CDR3 is 13 residues long. Germline V gene data show CDR1 as SGHAT and CDR2 as FQNNGV. This CDR3 is CASSLSGGAEQFF. Here the CDR3 DNA reads TGTGCCAGCAGCTTAAGCGGGGGGGCTGAGCAGTTCTTC.

V is TRBV5-1 and J is TRBJ1-1; D is possibly TRBD1 (5 bases). Between the trimmed V and J ends, which lost 0 bases and 7 bases, there was a span of 13 bases. Per germline, CDR1 SGHRS and CDR2 YFSETQ. This CDR3 has 14 residues. CDR3: CASSLVPDTGEAFF. CDR3 DNA sequence: TGCGCCAGCAGCTTGGTCCCGGACACCGGTGAAGCTTTCTTT.

CDR3 region: CASSIQSGGATGELFF. As DNA, the CDR3 is TGTGCCAGCAGTATTCAAAGCGGGGGGGCTACCGGGGAGCTGTTTTTT. The J gene is TRBJ2-2, the V gene TRBV7-2; the match to TRBD2 covers 10 bases. Germline CDR1 and CDR2: SGHTA and FQGNSA. This CDR3 contains 16 residues. The J segment lost 5 bases and the V segment lost 6 bases, leaving 9 bases of the junction unmatched.

This chain uses TRBV5-4 with TRBJ1-1, with TRBD1 identical over 7 bases. From germline, CDR1 is SGHNT and CDR2 YYREEE (reference sequence). This CDR3 has 16 amino acids. The ends lost 2 bases at V and 1 base at J; junction bases unmatched: 8. In nucleotides, the CDR3 is TGTGCCAGCAGCTTCCACCCGGACAGGCCGAACACTGAAGCTTTCTTT. Its protein product is CASSFHPDRPNTEAFF.

The CDR3 DNA follows: TGTGCCAGCAGCTTCCTCAGCTCTGGGGCCAACGTCCTGACTTTC. Its protein is CASSFLSSGANVLTF. The rearrangement joins TRBV7-9 to TRBJ2-6, with D hard to call. There are 15 residues in the CDR3. V was cut by 3 bases and J by 0 bases, with 6 bases left in between. CDR1 is SEHNR and CDR2 is FQNEAQ in the germline V gene (reference sequence).

Only a few counts were recorded for this clonotype. V gene TRBV20-1 combines with J gene TRBJ2-3, with 8 bases matching TRBD2. The CDR3 contains 15 residues. CDR1 and CDR2 (germline): DFQATT, SNEGSKA (reference sequence). V dropped 2 bases and J dropped 2; count of bases not matched to a gene: 6. The CDR3 sequence: CSARRSGDITDTQYF. The CDR3 DNA follows: TGCAGTGCTAGACGTAGCGGGGATATCACAGATACGCAGTATTTT.

In this sample, this clonotype turned up a few times. The genes are TRBV5-1 and TRBJ1-1; 9 bases are a match to TRBD1. V lost 2 bases, J lost 2 bases, and 4 bases stayed unmatched. This CDR3 is 15 amino acids long. Germline V gives CDR1 SGHRS, CDR2 YFSETQ. CDR3 nucleotide sequence: TGCGCCAGCAGCTTTACAGGGGGCACTAACACTGAAGCTTTCTTT. It encodes CASSFTGGTNTEAFF.